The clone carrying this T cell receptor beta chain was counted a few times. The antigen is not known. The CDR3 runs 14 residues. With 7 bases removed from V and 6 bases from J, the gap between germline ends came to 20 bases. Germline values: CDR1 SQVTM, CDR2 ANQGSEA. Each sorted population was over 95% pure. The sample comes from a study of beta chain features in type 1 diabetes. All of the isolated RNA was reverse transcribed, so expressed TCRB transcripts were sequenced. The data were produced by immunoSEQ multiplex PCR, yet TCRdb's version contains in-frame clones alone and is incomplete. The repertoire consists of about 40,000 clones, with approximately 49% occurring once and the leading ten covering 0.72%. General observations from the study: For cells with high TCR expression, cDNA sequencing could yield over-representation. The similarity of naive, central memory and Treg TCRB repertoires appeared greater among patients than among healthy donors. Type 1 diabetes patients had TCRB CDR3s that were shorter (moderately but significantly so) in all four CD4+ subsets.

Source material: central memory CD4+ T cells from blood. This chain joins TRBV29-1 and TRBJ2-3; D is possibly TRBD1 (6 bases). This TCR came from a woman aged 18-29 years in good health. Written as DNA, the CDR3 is TGCAGCGCAACTGTCAGGGGAGTGGCGGATACGCAGTATTTT. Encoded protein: CSATVRGVADTQYF.